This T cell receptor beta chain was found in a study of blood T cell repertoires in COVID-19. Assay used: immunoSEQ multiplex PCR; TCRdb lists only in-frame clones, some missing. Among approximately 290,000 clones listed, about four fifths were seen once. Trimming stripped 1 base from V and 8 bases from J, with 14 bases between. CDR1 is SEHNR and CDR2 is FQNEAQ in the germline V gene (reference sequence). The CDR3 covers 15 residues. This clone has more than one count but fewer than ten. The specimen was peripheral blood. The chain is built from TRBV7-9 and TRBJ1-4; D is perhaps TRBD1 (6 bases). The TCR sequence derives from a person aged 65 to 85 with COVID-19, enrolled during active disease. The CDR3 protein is CASSLDTGYGEKLFF. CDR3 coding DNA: TGTGCCAGCAGCTTAGACACAGGGTACGGGGAAAAACTGTTTTTT.